These 3 T cell receptor beta chains originate from one sample sequenced in a study of T cell responses to AZD1222 COVID-19 vaccine (dated by TCRdb to about 2021). The library was built by means of the immunoSEQ multiplex PCR assay. As stored in TCRdb, this immuneACCESS dataset retains in-frame rearrangements with V and J assigned. A fraction of the clones does not appear; measured against another copy, unresolved V genes explain less than half of the discrepancy, and the remainder lacks a known reason. This sample holds roughly 79,000 clones; about 90% were observed only once. The ten largest clones add up to 5.5% to 9% of the sample. What this sample's time point label stands for: baseline before first vaccination. Sample treatment or condition, as interpreted from the label and publication: meningococcal conjugate vaccine given as trial control. Source: peripheral blood, taken on day 0 of MenACWY control vaccination. These receptors were obtained from an adult in good health.

This clone was seen only a few times. The V call is TRBV6-2 or TRBV6-3, the J call TRBJ2-5; 11 bases map to TRBD1. V trimming: 1 base; J trimming: 3 bases; junction bases outside the gene matches: 7. This CDR3 is built from 17 residues. In germline, CDR1 is MNHEY, CDR2 SVGEGT. CDR3 sequence reads: CASSYWIGQGAKETQYF. The CDR3 DNA is TGTGCCAGCAGTTACTGGATTGGACAGGGGGCTAAAGAGACCCAGTACTTC.

The V gene is TRBV2, the J gene TRBJ2-2; D might be TRBD1 (5 bases). CDR3 length: 13 amino acids. Germline lookup yields CDR1 SNHLY and CDR2 FYNNEI. V shed 6 bases and J shed 3 bases, with 8 bases lying between them. The CDR3 DNA reads as TGTGCCAGCAGACAGGTCGACACCGGGGAGCTGTTTTTT. This codes for CASRQVDTGELFF.

The chain employs TRBV2 and TRBJ1-1; no clear D gene. V lost 8 bases, J lost 4 bases, and 17 bases lay in between. Germline V lookup: CDR1 SNHLY, CDR2 FYNNEI. CDR3 length: 14 residues. The CDR3 nucleotides read TGTGCCAGCCGACGGACCATCGGGGTCACTGAAGCTTTCTTT. Translating it yields CASRRTIGVTEAFF. The whole variable domain, filled in from reference TRBV2 and TRBJ1-1, reads EPEVTQTPSHQVTQMGQEVILRCVPISNHLYFYWYRQILGQKVEFLVSFYNNEISEKSEIFDDQFSVERPDGSNFTLKIRSTKLEDSAMYFCASRRTIGVTEAFFGQGTRLTVV.